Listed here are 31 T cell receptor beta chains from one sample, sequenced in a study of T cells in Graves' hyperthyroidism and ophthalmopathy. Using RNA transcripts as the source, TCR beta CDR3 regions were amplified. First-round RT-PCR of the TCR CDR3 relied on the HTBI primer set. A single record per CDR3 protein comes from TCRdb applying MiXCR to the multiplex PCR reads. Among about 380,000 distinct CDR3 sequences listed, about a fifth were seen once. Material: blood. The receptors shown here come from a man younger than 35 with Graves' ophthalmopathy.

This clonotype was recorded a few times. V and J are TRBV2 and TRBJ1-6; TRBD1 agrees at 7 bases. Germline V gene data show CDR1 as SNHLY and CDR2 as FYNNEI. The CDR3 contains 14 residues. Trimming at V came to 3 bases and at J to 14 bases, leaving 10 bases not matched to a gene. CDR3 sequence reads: CASSEYVTGRALHF. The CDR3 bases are TGTGCCAGCAGTGAGTATGTGACAGGGCGAGCCCTCCACTTT.

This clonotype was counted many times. CDR3 in DNA: TGCAGTGCCGGGACTCGGGGAGAGACCCAGTACTTC. It encodes CSAGTRGETQYF. The chain carries TRBV20-1 and TRBJ2-5, with D possibly being TRBD2 (6 bases). The CDR3 runs 12 residues. Germline V gene data show CDR1 as DFQATT and CDR2 as SNEGSKA (reference sequence). Deletions cut 6 bases from V and 4 bases from J, with 12 bases between.

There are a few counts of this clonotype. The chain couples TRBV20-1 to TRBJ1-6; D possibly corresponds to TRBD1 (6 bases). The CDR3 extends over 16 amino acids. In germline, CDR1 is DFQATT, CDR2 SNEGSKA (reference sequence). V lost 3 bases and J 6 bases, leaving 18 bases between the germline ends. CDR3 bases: TGCAGTGCTAGGGACGGGGGGACACTAGGTAATTCACCCCTCCACTTT. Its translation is CSARDGGTLGNSPLHF.

CDR3: CACSVKKTQYF. For the CDR3, the DNA is TGTGCCTGCTCGGTAAAAAAGACCCAGTACTTC. The chain recombines TRBV2 with TRBJ2-5, with D unresolved. This CDR3 is 11 amino acids long. Germline values: CDR1 SNHLY, CDR2 FYNNEI. Trimming took 11 bases from V and 6 from J, leaving 13 bases between them. Looking up the rest from reference TRBV2 and TRBJ2-5 gives the full variable domain: EPEVTQTPSHQVTQMGQEVILRCVPISNHLYFYWYRQILGQKVEFLVSFYNNEISEKSEIFDDQFSVERPDGSNFTLKIRSTKLEDSAMYFCACSVKKTQYFGPGTRLLVL.

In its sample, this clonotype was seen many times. The CDR3 sequence: CASTYSGAANYGYTF. The CDR3 nucleotides are TGTGCCAGCACCTATTCCGGGGCCGCTAACTATGGCTACACCTTC. The V call is TRBV3-1, the J call TRBJ1-2, with D maybe TRBD1 (5 bases). The V and J ends lost 7 bases and 0 bases respectively, with 15 bases between them. Germline V CDR1 and CDR2: LGHDT, YNNKEL (reference sequence). CDR3 length: 15 amino acids.

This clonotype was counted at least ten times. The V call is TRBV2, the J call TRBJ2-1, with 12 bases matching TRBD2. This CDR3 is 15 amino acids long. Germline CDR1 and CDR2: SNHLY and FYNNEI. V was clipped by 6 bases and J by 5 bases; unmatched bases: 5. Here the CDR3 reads CASRKTSGGNNEQFF. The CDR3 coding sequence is TGTGCCAGCAGGAAGACTAGCGGGGGAAACAATGAGCAGTTCTTC.

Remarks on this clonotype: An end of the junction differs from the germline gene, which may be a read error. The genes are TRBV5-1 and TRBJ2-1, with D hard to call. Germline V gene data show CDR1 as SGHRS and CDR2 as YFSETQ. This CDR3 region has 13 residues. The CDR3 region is CASSLALGSEQLF. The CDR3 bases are TGCGCCAGCAGCTTGGCCTTAGGCAGTGAGCAGCTCTTC.

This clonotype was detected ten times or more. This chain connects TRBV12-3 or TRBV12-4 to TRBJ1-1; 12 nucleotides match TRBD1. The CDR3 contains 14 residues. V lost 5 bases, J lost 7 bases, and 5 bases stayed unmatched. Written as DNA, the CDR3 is TGTGCCAGCAGTCTCCGGGACAGGGGGCTTGAAGCTTTCTTT. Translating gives CASSLRDRGLEAFF.

The DNA of the CDR3 is TGTGCCATCAGTGAGCAGATTAGGGATACGCAGTATTTT. Translation: CAISEQIRDTQYF. This chain connects TRBV10-3 to TRBJ2-3; D call uncertain. CDR1 and CDR2 from the germline V gene are ENHRY and SYGVKD. Trimming cost V 2 bases and J 6 bases, with 9 bases left between them. This CDR3 region has 13 residues.

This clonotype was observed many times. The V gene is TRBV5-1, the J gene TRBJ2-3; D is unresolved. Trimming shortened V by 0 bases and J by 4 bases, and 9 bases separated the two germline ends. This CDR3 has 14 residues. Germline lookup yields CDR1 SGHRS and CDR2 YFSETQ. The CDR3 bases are TGCGCCAGCAGCTTGGCCTATTCGTCAGATACGCAGTATTTT. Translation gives CASSLAYSSDTQYF.

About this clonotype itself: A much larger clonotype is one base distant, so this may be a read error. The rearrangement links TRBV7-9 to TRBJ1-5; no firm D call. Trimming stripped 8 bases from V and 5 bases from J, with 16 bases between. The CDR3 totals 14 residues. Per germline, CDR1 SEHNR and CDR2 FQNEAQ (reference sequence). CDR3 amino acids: CASGHPGIDQPQHF. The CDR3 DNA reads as TGTGCCAGCGGCCACCCGGGTATTGATCAGCCCCAGCATTTT. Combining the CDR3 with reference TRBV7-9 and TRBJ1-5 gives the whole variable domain DTGVSQNPRHKITKRGQNVTFRCDPISEHNRLYWYRQTLGQGPEFLTYFQNEAQLEKSRLLSDRFSAERPKGSFSTLEIQRTEQGDSAMYLCASGHPGIDQPQHFGDGTRLSIL.

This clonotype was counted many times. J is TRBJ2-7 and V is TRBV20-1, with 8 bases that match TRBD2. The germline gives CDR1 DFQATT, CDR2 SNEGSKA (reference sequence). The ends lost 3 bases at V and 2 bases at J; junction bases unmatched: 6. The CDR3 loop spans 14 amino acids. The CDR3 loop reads CSARQRGTTYEQYF. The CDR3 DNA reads TGCAGTGCTAGGCAGCGGGGGACTACCTACGAGCAGTACTTC.

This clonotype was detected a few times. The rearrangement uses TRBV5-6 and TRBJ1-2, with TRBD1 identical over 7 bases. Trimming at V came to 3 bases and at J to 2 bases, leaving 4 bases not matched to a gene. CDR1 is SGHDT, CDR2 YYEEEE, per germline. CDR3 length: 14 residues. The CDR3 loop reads CASSWDRLNYGYTF. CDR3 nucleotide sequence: TGTGCCAGCAGCTGGGACAGACTGAACTATGGCTACACCTTC.

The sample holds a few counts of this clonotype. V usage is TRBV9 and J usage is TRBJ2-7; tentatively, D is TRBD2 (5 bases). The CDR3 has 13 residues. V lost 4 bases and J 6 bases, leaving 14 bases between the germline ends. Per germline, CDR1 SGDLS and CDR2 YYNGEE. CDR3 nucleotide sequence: TGTGCCAGCAGCCCCCTCGGGGTTTCCGAGCAGTACTTC. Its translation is CASSPLGVSEQYF.

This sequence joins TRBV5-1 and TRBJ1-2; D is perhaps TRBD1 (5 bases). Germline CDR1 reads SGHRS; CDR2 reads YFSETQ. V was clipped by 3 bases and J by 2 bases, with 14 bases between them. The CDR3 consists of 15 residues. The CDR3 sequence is CASSSERGTNYGYTF. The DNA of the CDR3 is TGCGCCAGCAGCTCGGAAAGGGGCACCAACTATGGCTACACCTTC. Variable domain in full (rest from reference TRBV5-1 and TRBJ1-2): KAGVTQTPRYLIKTRGQQVTLSCSPISGHRSVSWYQQTPGQGLQFLFEYFSETQRNKGNFPGRFSGRQFSNSRSEMNVSTLELGDSALYLCASSSERGTNYGYTFGSGTRLTVV.

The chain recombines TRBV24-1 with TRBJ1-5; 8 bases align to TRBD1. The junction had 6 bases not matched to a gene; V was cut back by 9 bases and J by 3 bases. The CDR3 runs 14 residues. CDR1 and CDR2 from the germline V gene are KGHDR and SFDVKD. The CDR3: CATSGQGHNQPQHF. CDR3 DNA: TGTGCCACCTCCGGACAGGGCCACAATCAGCCCCAGCATTTT.

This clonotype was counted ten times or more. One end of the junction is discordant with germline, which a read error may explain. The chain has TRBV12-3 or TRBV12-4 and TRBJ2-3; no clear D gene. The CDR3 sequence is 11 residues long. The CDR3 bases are TGTGCCAGCAGCTTAGGAGATACGCAGTATTTT. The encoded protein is CASSLGDTQYF.

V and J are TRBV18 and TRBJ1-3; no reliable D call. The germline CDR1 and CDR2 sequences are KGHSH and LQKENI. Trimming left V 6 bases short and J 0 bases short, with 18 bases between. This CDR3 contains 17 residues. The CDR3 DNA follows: TGTGCCAGCTCTCCTCAGACCGCCGAAATCTCTGGAAACACCATATATTTT. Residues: CASSPQTAEISGNTIYF.

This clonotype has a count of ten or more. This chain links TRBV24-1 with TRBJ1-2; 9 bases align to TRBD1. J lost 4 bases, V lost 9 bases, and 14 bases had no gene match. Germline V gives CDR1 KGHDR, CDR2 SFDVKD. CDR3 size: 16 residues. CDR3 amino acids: CATSGTGYEDPYGYTF. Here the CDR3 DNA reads TGTGCCACCTCCGGGACAGGGTACGAAGACCCCTATGGCTACACCTTC.

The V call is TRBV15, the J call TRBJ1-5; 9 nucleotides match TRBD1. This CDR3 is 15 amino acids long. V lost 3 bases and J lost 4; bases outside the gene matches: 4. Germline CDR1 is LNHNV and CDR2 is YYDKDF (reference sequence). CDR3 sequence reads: CATSSPDRGNQPQHF. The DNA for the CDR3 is TGTGCCACCAGCAGTCCTGACAGGGGGAATCAGCCCCAGCATTTT.

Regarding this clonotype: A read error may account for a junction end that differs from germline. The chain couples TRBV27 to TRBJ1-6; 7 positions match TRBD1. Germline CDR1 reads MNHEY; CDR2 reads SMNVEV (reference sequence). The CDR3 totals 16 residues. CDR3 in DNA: TGTGCCAGCAGTTTATCGCAGGGGGTCTCTCGTTCAGCCCTCCACTTT. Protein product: CASSLSQGVSRSALHF.

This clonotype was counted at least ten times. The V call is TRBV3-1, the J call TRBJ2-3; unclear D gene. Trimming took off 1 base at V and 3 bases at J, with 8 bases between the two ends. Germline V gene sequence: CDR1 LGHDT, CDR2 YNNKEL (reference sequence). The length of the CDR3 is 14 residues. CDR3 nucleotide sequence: TGTGCCAGCAGCCAAGGGACGATTACAGATACGCAGTATTTT. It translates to CASSQGTITDTQYF.

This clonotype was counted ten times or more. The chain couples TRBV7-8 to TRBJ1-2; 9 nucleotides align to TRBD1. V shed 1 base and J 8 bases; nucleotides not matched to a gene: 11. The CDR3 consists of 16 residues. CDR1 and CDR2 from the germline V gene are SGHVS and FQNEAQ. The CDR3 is CASSLELGQGLRGYTF. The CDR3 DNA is TGTGCCAGCAGCTTAGAATTAGGACAGGGGCTGAGGGGCTACACCTTC. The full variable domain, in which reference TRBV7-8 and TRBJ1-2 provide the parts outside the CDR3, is GAGVSQSPRYKVAKRGQDVALRCDPISGHVSLFWYQQALGQGPEFLTYFQNEAQLDKSGLPSDRFFAERPEGSVSTLKIQRTQQEDSAVYLCASSLELGQGLRGYTFGSGTRLTVV.

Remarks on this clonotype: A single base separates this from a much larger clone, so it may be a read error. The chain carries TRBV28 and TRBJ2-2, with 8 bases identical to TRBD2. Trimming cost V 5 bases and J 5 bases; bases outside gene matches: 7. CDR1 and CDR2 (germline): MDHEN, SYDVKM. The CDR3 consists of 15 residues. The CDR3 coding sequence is TGTGCCAGCAGTGGGTTAGCGGGGACAACCGGGGAGCTGTTTTTT. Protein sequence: CASSGLAGTTGELFF.

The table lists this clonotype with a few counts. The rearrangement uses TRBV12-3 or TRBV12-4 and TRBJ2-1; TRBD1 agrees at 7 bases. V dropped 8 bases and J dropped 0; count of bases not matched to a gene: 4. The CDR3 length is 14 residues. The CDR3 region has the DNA TGTGCCAGCGTCGGGGACAGCTCCTACAATGAGCAGTTCTTC. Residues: CASVGDSSYNEQFF.

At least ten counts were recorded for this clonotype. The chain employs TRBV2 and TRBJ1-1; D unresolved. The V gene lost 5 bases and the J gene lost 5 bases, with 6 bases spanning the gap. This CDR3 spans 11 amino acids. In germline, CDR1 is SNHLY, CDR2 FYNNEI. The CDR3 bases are TGTGCCAGCAGTCTTAAGACTGAAGCTTTCTTT. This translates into CASSLKTEAFF.

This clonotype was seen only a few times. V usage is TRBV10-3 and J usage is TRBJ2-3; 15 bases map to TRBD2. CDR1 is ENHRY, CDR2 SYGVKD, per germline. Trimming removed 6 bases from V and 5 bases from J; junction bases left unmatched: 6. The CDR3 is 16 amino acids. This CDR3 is CAISRTSGGALDTQYF. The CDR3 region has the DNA TGTGCCATCAGCAGGACTAGCGGGGGGGCATTAGATACGCAGTATTTT.

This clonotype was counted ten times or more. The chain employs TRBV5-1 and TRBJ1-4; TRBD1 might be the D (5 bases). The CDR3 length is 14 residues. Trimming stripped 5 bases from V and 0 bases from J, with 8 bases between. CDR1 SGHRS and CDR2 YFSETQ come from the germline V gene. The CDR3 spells CASRDTSTNEKLFF. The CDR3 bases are TGCGCCAGCAGGGACACCTCAACTAATGAAAAACTGTTTTTT.

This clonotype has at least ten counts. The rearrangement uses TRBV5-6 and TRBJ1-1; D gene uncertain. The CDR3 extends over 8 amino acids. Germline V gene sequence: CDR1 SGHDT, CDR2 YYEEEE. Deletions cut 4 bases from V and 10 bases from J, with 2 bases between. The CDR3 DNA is TGTGCCAGCAGCCGAGCTTTCTTT. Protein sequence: CASSRAFF.

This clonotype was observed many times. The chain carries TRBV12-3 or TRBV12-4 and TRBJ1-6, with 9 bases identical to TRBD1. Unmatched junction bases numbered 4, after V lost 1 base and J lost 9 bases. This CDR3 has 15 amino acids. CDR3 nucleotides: TGTGCCAGCAGTTTAGGGACAGGGGAAATTTCACCCCTCCACTTT. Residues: CASSLGTGEISPLHF.

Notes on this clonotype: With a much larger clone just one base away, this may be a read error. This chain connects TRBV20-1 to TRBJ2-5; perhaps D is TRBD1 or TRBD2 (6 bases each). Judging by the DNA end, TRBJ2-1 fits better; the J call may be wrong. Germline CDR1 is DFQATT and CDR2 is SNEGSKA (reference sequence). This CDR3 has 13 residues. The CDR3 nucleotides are TGCAGTGCTAGCCCGGGGGCAGGAGAGACCCAGTTCTTC. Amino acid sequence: CSASPGAGETQFF.